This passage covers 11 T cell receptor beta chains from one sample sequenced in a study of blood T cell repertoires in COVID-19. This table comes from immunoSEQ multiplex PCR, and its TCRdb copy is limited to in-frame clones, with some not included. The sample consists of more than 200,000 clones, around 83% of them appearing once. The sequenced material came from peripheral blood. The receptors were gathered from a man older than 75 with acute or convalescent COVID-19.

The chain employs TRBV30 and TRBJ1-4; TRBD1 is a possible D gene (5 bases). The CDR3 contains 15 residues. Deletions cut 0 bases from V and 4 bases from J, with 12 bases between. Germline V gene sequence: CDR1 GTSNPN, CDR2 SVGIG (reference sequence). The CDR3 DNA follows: TGTGCCTGGAGTGTAGGGGTCAGCAGTAATGAAAAACTGTTTTTT. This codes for CAWSVGVSSNEKLFF.

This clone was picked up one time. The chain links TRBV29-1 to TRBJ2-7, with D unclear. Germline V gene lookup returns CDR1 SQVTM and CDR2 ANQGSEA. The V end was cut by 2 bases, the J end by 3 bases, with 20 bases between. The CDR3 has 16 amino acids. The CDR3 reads CSVESNEVRRGYEQYF. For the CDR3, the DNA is TGCAGCGTTGAATCTAATGAGGTCCGCCGAGGCTACGAGCAGTACTTC.

CDR3 loop: CASSPWTGGSEKLFF. Written as DNA, the CDR3 is TGCGCCAGCAGCCCATGGACAGGGGGGAGTGAAAAACTGTTTTTT. The V and J genes are TRBV5-1 and TRBJ1-4; 10 nucleotides line up with TRBD1. J was trimmed by 7 bases and V by 4 bases; bases with no gene match: 7. Germline lookup yields CDR1 SGHRS and CDR2 YFSETQ. CDR3 length equals 15 residues.

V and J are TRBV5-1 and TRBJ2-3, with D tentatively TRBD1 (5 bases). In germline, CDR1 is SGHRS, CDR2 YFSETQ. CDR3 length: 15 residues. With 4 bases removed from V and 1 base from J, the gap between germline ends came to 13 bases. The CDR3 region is CASSPPGIRTDTQYF. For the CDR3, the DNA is TGCGCCAGCAGCCCCCCAGGGATCCGCACAGATACGCAGTATTTT.

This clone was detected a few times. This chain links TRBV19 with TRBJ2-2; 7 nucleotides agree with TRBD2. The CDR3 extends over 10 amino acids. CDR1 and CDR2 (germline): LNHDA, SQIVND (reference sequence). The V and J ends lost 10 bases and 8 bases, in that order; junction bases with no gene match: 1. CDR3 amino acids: CATGRGELFF. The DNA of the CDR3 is TGTGCCACCGGGAGGGGGGAGCTGTTTTTT. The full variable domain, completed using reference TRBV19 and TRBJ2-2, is DGGITQSPKYLFRKEGQNVTLSCEQNLNHDAMYWYRQDPGQGLRLIYYSQIVNDFQKGDIAEGYSVSREKKESFPLTVTSAQKNPTAFYLCATGRGELFFGEGSRLTVL.

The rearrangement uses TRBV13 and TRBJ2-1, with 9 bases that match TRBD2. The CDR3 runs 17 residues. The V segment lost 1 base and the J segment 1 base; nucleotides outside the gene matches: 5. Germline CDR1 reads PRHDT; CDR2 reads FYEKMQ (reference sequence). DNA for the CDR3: TGTGCCAGCAGCTTAGCTAGCGGGACCCCTTCCTACAATGAGCAGTTCTTC. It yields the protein CASSLASGTPSYNEQFF.

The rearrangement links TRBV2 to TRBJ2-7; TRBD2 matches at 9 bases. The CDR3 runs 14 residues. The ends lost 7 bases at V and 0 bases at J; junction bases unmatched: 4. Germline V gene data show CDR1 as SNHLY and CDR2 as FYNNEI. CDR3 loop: CASIYSGSSYEQYF. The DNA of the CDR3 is TGTGCCAGCATATATAGCGGGAGCTCCTACGAGCAGTACTTC.

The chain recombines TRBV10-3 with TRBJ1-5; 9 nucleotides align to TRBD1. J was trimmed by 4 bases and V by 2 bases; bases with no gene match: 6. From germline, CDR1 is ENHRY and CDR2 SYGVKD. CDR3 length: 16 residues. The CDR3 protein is CAISELPGTGNQPQHF. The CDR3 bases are TGTGCCATCAGTGAGCTACCTGGGACAGGGAATCAGCCCCAGCATTTT.

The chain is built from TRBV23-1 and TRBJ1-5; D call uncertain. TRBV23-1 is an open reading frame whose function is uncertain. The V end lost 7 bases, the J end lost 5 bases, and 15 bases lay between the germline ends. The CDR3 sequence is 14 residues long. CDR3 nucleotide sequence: TGCGCCAGCATATCCGGCAGGTGGCATCAGCCCCAGCATTTT. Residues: CASISGRWHQPQHF.

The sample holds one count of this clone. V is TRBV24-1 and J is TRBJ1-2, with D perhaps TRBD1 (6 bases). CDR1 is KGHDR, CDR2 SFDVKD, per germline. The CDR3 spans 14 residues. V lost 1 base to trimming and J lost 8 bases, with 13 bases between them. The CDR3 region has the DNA TGTGCCACCAGTGATTTACAGGGTAGTCGGGGCTACACCTTC. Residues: CATSDLQGSRGYTF.

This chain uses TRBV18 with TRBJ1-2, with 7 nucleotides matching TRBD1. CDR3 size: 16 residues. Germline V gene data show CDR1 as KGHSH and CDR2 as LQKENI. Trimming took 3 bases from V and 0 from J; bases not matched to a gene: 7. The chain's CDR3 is CASSPRGTVPNYGYTF. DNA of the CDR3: TGTGCCAGCTCACCTCGCGGGACAGTACCTAACTATGGCTACACCTTC.